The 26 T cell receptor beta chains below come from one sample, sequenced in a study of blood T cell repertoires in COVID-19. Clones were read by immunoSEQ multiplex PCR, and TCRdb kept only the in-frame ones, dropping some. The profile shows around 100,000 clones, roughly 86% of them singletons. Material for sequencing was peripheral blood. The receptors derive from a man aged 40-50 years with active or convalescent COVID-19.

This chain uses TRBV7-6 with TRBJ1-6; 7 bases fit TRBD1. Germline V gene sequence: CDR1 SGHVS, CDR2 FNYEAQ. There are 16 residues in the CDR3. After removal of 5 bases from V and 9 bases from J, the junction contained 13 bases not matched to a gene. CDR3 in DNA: TGTGCCAGCAGCCCCGATTTACAGGGGCCGAGTTCACCCCTCCACTTT. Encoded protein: CASSPDLQGPSSPLHF.

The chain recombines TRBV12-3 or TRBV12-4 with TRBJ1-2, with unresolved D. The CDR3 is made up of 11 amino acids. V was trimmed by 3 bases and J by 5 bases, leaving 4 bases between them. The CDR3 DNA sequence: TGTGCCAGCAGTTTCGAGTATGGCTACACCTTC. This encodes CASSFEYGYTF.

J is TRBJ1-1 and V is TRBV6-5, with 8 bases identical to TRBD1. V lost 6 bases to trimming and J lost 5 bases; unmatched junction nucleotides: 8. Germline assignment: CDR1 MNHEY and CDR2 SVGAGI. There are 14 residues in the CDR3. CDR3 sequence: CASRYGQGGTEAFF. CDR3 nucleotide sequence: TGTGCCAGCAGGTATGGACAGGGAGGGACTGAAGCTTTCTTT.

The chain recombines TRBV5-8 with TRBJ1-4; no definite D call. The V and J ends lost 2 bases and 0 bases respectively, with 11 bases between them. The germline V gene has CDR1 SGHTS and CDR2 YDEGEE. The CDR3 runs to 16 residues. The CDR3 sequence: CASSFQSLTTNEKLFF. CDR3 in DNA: TGTGCCAGCAGCTTCCAATCCCTAACAACTAATGAAAAACTGTTTTTT.

The CDR3 reads CASSQDEIMTEAFF. The CDR3 DNA sequence: TGTGCCAGCAGCCAAGACGAGATTATGACTGAAGCTTTCTTT. The chain recombines TRBV3-1 (or the pseudogene TRBV3-2) with TRBJ1-1; D gene ambiguous. The CDR3 totals 14 residues. Germline V gene sequence: CDR1 LGHDT, CDR2 YNNKEL (reference sequence). V lost 0 bases to trimming and J lost 5 bases, with 10 bases between them.

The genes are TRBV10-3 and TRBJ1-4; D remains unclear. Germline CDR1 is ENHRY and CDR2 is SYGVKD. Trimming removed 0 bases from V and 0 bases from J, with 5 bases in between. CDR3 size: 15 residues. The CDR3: CAISESDTTNEKLFF. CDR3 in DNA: TGTGCCATCAGTGAGTCAGACACAACTAATGAAAAACTGTTTTTT.

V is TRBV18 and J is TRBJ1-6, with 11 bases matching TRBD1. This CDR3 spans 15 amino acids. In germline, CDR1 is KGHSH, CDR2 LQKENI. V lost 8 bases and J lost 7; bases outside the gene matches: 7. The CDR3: CASTRTGGLNSPLHF. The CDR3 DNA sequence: TGTGCCAGCACCAGGACAGGGGGCTTGAATTCACCCCTCCACTTT. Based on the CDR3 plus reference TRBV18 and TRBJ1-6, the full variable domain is NAGVMQNPRHLVRRRGQEARLRCSPMKGHSHVYWYRQLPEEGLKFMVYLQKENIIDESGMPKERFSAEFPKEGPSILRIQQVVRGDSAAYFCASTRTGGLNSPLHFGNGTRLTVT.

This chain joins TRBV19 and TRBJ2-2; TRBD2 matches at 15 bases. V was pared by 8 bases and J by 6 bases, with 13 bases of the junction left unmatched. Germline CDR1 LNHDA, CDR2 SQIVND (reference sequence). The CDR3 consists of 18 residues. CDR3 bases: TGTGCCAGTTTGTCCCGGACTAGCGGGGGGGTCTTACCCGGGGAGCTGTTTTTT. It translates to CASLSRTSGGVLPGELFF.

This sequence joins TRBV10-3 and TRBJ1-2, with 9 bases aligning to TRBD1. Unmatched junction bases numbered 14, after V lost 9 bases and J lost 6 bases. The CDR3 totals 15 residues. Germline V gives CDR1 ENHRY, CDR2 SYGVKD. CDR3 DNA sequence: TGTGCCATGGACCAAACGGGACAGGGCTTAAATGGCTACACCTTC. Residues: CAMDQTGQGLNGYTF.

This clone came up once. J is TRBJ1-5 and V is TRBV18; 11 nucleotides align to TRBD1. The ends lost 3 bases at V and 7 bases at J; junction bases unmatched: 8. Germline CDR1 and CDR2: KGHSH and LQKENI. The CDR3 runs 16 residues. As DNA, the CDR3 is TGTGCCAGCTCACCCTCCGGGACAGGGGGAGGCCAGCCCCAGCATTTT. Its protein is CASSPSGTGGGQPQHF.

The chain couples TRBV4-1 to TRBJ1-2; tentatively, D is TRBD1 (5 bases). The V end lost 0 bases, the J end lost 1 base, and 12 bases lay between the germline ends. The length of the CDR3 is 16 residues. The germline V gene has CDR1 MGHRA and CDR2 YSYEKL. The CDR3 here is CASSQDPRGVNYGYTF. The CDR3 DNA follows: TGCGCCAGCAGCCAAGACCCACGGGGGGTTAACTATGGCTACACCTTC.

In DNA form, the CDR3 reads TGTGCCAGCAGTTCGACAGGGATCCACCCTGGGGCCAACGTCCTGACTTTC. Residues: CASSSTGIHPGANVLTF. The chain employs TRBV27 and TRBJ2-6; 7 nucleotides match TRBD1. The CDR3 loop spans 17 amino acids. The trim removed 4 bases at V and 2 bases at J, leaving 8 bases unmatched. The germline CDR1 and CDR2 sequences are MNHEY and SMNVEV (reference sequence). The variable domain in full, with the rest retrieved from reference TRBV27 and TRBJ2-6, is EAQVTQNPRYLITVTGKKLTVTCSQNMNHEYMSWYRQDPGLGLRQIYYSMNVEVTDKGDVPEGYKVSRKEKRNFPLILESPSPNQTSLYFCASSSTGIHPGANVLTFGAGSRLTVL.

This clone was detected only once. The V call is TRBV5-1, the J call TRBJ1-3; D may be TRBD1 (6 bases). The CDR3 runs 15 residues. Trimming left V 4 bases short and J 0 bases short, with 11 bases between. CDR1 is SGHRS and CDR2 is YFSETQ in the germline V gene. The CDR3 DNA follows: TGCGCCAGCAGCCCGAAACAGGGCTCTGGAAACACCATATATTTT. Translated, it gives CASSPKQGSGNTIYF.

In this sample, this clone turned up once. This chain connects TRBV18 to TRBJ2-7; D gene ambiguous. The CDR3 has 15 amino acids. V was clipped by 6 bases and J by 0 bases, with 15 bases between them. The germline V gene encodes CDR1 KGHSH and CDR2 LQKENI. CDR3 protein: CASSNQASTSYEQYF. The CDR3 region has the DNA TGTGCCAGCTCGAACCAGGCCTCAACCTCCTACGAGCAGTACTTC.

CDR3 sequence reads: CASSLAGTGLSYEQYF. CDR3 in DNA: TGTGCCAGCAGCTTGGCCGGGACAGGGCTTTCCTACGAGCAGTACTTC. The J gene is TRBJ2-7, the V gene TRBV5-4; 9 bases match TRBD1. Germline CDR1 reads SGHNT; CDR2 reads YYREEE (reference sequence). The V gene end was trimmed by 0 bases and the J gene end by 1 base; junction bases not matched to a gene: 5. This CDR3 contains 16 residues.

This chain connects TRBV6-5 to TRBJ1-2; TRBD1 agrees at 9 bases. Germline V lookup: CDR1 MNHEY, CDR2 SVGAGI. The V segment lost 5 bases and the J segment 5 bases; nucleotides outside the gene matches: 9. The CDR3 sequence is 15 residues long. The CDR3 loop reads CASSPRTGVAYGYTF. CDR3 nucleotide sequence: TGTGCCAGCAGTCCCCGGACAGGGGTCGCGTATGGCTACACCTTC.

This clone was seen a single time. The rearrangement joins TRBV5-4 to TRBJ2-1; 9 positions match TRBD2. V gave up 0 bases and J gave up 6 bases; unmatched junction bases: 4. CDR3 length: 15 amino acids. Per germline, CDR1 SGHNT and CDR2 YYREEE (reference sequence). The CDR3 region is CASSLALAGSNEQFF. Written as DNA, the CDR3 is TGTGCCAGCAGCTTGGCTCTAGCGGGGTCCAATGAGCAGTTCTTC. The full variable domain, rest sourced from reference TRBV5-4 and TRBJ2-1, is ETGVTQSPTHLIKTRGQQVTLRCSSQSGHNTVSWYQQALGQGPQFIFQYYREEENGRGNFPPRFSGLQFPNYSSELNVNALELDDSALYLCASSLALAGSNEQFFGPGTRLTVL.

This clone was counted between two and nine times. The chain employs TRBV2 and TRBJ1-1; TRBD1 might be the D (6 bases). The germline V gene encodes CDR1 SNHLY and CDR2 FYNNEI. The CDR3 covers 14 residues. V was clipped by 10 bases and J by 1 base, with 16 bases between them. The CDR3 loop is CATTTDSKNTEAFF. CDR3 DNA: TGTGCCACCACCACGGACAGCAAGAACACTGAAGCTTTCTTT.

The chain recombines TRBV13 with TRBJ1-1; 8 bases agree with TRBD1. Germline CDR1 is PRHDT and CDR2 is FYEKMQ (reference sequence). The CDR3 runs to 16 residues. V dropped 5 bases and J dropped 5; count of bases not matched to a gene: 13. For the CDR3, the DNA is TGTGCCAGCAGCCCATCGGACAGGGAATGGACGACTGAAGCTTTCTTT. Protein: CASSPSDREWTTEAFF.

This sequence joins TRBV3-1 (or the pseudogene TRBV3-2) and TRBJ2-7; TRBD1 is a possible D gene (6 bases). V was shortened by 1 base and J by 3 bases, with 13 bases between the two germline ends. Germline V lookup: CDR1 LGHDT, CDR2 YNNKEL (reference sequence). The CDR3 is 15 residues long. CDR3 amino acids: CASSQARDTLYEQYF. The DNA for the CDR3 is TGTGCCAGCAGCCAAGCCCGGGACACGCTCTACGAGCAGTACTTC.

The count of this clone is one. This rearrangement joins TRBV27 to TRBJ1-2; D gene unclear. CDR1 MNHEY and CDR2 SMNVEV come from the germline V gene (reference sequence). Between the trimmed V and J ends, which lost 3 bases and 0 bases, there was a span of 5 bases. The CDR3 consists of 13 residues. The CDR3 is CASSLVANYGYTF. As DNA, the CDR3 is TGTGCCAGCAGTTTGGTAGCTAACTATGGCTACACCTTC.

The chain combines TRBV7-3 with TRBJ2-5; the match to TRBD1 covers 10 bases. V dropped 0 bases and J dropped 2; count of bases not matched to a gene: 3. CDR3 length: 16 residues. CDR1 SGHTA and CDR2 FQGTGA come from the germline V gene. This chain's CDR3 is CASSLTGQGSQETQYF. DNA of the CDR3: TGTGCCAGCAGCTTAACGGGACAGGGGAGTCAAGAGACCCAGTACTTC.

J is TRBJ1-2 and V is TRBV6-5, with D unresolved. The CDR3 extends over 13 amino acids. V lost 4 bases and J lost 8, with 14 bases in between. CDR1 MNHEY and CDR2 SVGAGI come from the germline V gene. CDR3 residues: CASSLHSLGGYTF. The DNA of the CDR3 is TGTGCCAGCAGTTTGCATAGCCTCGGGGGCTACACCTTC.

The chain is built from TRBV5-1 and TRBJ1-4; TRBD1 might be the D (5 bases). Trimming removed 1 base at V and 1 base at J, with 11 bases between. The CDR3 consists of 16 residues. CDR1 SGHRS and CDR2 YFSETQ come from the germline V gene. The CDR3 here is CASSLLGVGTNEKLFF. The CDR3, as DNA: TGCGCCAGCAGCTTGTTAGGGGTGGGAACTAATGAAAAACTGTTTTTT.

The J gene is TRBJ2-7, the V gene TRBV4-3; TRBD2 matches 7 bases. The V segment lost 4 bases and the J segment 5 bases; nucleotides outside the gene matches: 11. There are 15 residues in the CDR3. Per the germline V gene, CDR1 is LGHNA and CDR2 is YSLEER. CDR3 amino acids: CASSPRGRSGDEQYF. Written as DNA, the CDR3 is TGCGCCAGCAGCCCAAGAGGCAGAAGCGGGGACGAGCAGTACTTC.

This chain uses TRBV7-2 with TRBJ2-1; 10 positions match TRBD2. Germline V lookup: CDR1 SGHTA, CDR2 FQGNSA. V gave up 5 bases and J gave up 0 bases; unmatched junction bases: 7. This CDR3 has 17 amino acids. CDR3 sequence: CASSQLAGRSSYNEQFF. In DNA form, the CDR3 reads TGTGCCAGCAGCCAACTAGCGGGGCGGAGCTCCTACAATGAGCAGTTCTTC.